This T cell receptor beta chain was obtained from a study of T cell responses to AZD1222 COVID-19 vaccine. This table comes from immunoSEQ multiplex PCR, and its TCRdb copy is limited to in-frame clones, with some not included. The sample consists of some 200,000 clones, about 89% of them appearing once. The V end was cut by 0 bases, the J end by 0 bases, with 9 bases between. CDR3 size: 16 residues. Germline V lookup: CDR1 ENHRY, CDR2 SYGVKD. This chain connects TRBV10-3 to TRBJ1-5; perhaps TRBD1 as D (5 bases). This specimen consisted of peripheral blood, obtained 28 days after the second AZD1222 dose. The clonotype was recovered from an adult who received the AZD1222 COVID-19 vaccine. CDR3 DNA: TGTGCCATCAGTGAGTCCGCGGGGGATAGCAATCAGCCCCAGCATTTT. As protein: CAISESAGDSNQPQHF.